These T cell receptor beta chains were read from a single sample in a study of CD4 T cells in relation to SARS-CoV-2 and coronaviruses. No cognate antigen is known for these TCRs. Profiling relied on immunoSEQ multiplex PCR, and the TCRdb table lists in-frame clones only, not all of them. Among 36,000 or so clones listed, 77% were seen once. The sequencing sample was made of memory CD4+ T cells from PBMCs, cultured in vitro. The receptors stem from an adult with COVID-19. The CDR3 runs from the conserved cysteine through the conserved F or W.

j_call: TRBJ2-7; v_call: TRBV6-1; cdr3_aa: CASSEAAATYEQYF
j_call: TRBJ2-2; v_call: TRBV6-5; cdr3_aa: CASHTGETGELFF
j_call: TRBJ1-3; v_call: TRBV6-5; cdr3_aa: CATHTGNTIYF
j_call: TRBJ2-7; v_call: TRBV5-1; cdr3_aa: CASSLGSGSRYEQYF
j_call: TRBJ2-1; v_call: TRBV13; cdr3_aa: CASSWGNNEQFF
j_call: TRBJ2-7; v_call: TRBV29-1; cdr3_aa: CSVRTGAYEQYF
j_call: TRBJ1-3; v_call: TRBV28; cdr3_aa: CASSLSGGGNTIYF
j_call: TRBJ2-2; v_call: TRBV2; cdr3_aa: CASGGKSNTGELFF
j_call: TRBJ1-1; v_call: TRBV29-1; cdr3_aa: CSVESFLNTEAFF
j_call: TRBJ2-1; v_call: TRBV6-2/TRBV6-3; cdr3_aa: CASSYSGLAGVYNEQFF
j_call: TRBJ1-5; v_call: TRBV2; cdr3_aa: CASRGQANQPQHF
j_call: TRBJ2-1; v_call: TRBV30; cdr3_aa: CAWSVKGRQFF
j_call: TRBJ1-1; v_call: TRBV11-2; cdr3_aa: CASSPRTGRRTEAFF
j_call: TRBJ1-1; v_call: TRBV6-5; cdr3_aa: CASSTGNTEAFF
j_call: TRBJ2-1; v_call: TRBV7-2; cdr3_aa: CASSLNPFPSNEQFF
j_call: TRBJ1-1; v_call: TRBV5-1; cdr3_aa: CASSGQTGTNTEAFF
j_call: TRBJ2-1; v_call: TRBV18; cdr3_aa: CASSLTQGGLPYNEQFF
j_call: TRBJ2-5; v_call: TRBV12-3/TRBV12-4; cdr3_aa: CASSSKGETQYF
j_call: TRBJ1-5; v_call: TRBV19; cdr3_aa: CASQRVGSFQPQHF
j_call: TRBJ1-1; v_call: TRBV5-6; cdr3_aa: CASSSGSTEAFF
j_call: TRBJ2-7; v_call: TRBV27; cdr3_aa: CASSELAGANYEQYF
j_call: TRBJ2-7; v_call: TRBV6-2/TRBV6-3; cdr3_aa: CASSYSNFNEQYF
j_call: TRBJ1-3; v_call: TRBV5-1; cdr3_aa: CASSLAAQGGDSGNTIYF
j_call: TRBJ2-2; v_call: TRBV12-3/TRBV12-4; cdr3_aa: CASSLLTGGELFF
j_call: TRBJ2-2; v_call: TRBV28; cdr3_aa: CASLTGTGRTGELFF
j_call: TRBJ2-7; v_call: TRBV6-2/TRBV6-3; cdr3_aa: CASSYRLAGDYEQYF
j_call: TRBJ2-1; v_call: TRBV21-1; cdr3_aa: CASSKGGRGDEQFF
j_call: TRBJ2-1; v_call: TRBV7-3; cdr3_aa: CASSLTPSVNEQFF
j_call: TRBJ2-2; v_call: TRBV29-1; cdr3_aa: CSHLAGATGELFF
j_call: TRBJ1-5; v_call: TRBV30; cdr3_aa: CAWSVDNNQPQHF
j_call: TRBJ2-1; v_call: TRBV14; cdr3_aa: CASSQSGSSEQFF
j_call: TRBJ2-7; v_call: TRBV2; cdr3_aa: CASSSEVSEQYF
j_call: TRBJ1-6; v_call: TRBV29-1; cdr3_aa: CSVRGTGNSPLHF
j_call: TRBJ2-7; v_call: TRBV28; cdr3_aa: CASNFGDTVYLDEQYF
j_call: TRBJ2-6; v_call: TRBV7-2; cdr3_aa: CASSLGPGAGANVLTF
j_call: TRBJ1-2; v_call: TRBV5-6; cdr3_aa: CASSRRYQGDRGYTF
j_call: TRBJ2-1; v_call: TRBV2; cdr3_aa: CASRVAGGSNEQFF
j_call: TRBJ2-1; v_call: TRBV28; cdr3_aa: CATHRGGGPYNEQFF
j_call: TRBJ2-2; v_call: TRBV7-6; cdr3_aa: CASSLLAGDKTGELFF
j_call: TRBJ2-1; v_call: TRBV5-6; cdr3_aa: CASSLRTGYGNEQFF
j_call: TRBJ2-5; v_call: TRBV7-9; cdr3_aa: CASSSQGGSGGTQYF
j_call: TRBJ2-7; v_call: TRBV11-2; cdr3_aa: CASSFTAAELLYEQYF
j_call: TRBJ2-6; v_call: TRBV10-3; cdr3_aa: CAIRGSSSGANVLTF
j_call: TRBJ2-2; v_call: TRBV7-2; cdr3_aa: CASSRDNAGELFF
j_call: TRBJ2-3; v_call: TRBV10-3; cdr3_aa: CAISERELTDTQYF
j_call: TRBJ2-5; v_call: TRBV6-6; cdr3_aa: CASSRGAGETQYF
j_call: TRBJ2-2; v_call: TRBV19; cdr3_aa: CASSYRGDTGELFF
j_call: TRBJ1-2; v_call: TRBV2; cdr3_aa: CASSETGDYGYTF
j_call: TRBJ1-4; v_call: TRBV30; cdr3_aa: CAWTPAGTNNEKLFF